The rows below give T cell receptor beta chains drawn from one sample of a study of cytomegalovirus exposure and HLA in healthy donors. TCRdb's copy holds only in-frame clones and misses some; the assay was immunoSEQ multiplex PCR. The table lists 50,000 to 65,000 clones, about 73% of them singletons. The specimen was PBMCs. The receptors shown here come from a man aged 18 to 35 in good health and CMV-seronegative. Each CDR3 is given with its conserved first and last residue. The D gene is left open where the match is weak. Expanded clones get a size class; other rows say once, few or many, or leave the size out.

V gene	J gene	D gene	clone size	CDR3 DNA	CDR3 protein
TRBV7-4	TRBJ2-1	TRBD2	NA	TGTGCCAGCAGCTTAGGGGCGGGAGGCTACAATGAGCAGTTCTTC	CASSLGAGGYNEQFF
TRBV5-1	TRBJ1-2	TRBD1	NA	TGCGCCAGCAGCTTAGACAGGGTTAACTATGGCTACACCTTC	CASSLDRVNYGYTF
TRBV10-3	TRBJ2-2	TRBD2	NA	TGTGCCATCGGGGGCGGGAGGGATACCGGGGAGCTGTTTTTT	CAIGGGRDTGELFF
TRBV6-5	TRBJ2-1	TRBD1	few	TGTGCCAGCAGGGGACAGGGAGGCTACAATGAGCAGTTCTTC	CASRGQGGYNEQFF
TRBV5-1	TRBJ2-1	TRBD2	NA	TGCGCCAGCAGCTTAGATAGCGGGAGGTCCTACAATGAGCAGTTCTTC	CASSLDSGRSYNEQFF
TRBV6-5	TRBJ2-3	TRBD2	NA	TGTGCCAGCAGTTCTAGCGGGAGTTCTACAGATACGCAGTATTTT	CASSSSGSSTDTQYF
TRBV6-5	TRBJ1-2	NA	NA	TGTGCCAGCAGTTACTCCTTAGGAGGGGGCTACACCTTC	CASSYSLGGGYTF
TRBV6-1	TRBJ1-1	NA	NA	TGTGCCAGCAGGGGCAGGGCGAACACTGAAGCTTTCTTT	CASRGRANTEAFF
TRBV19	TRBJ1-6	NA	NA	TGTGCCAGTAGTATAGGGGGCGCTTCACCCCTCCACTTT	CASSIGGASPLHF
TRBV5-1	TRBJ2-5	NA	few	TGCGCCAGCAGTAGGTCGCCGGGCCAAGAGACCCAGTACTTC	CASSRSPGQETQYF
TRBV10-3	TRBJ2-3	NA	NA	TGTGCCATCAGTGTACAACCCAGTAGCACAGATACGCAGTATTTT	CAISVQPSSTDTQYF
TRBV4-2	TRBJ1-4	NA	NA	TGTGCCAGCAGCCAAGGAGGTACGGCCGGTGAAAAACTGTTTTTT	CASSQGGTAGEKLFF
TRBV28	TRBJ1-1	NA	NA	TGTGCCAGCAGGGGCGGGACGTTGAACACTGAAGCTTTCTTT	CASRGGTLNTEAFF
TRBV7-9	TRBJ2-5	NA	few	TGTGCCAGCAGCTTAGCGGCCGCGGGATACCGAGAGACCCAGTACTTC	CASSLAAAGYRETQYF